The present TCR beta chain was sequenced within a study of vaccination and CD4 T cells after COVID-19 (dated by TCRdb to 2021 to 2024). Broadly, across the study: SARS-CoV-2 positivity had been established in the convalescent patients by nasal swab PCR, and mild disease was recorded in several of these patients and severe disease in one. Overlapping spike peptide pools from SARS-CoV-2 and from the common cold coronaviruses HCoV-NL63, HCoV-OC43 and HCoV-229E were used as culture stimuli. As controls, cultures received a CEFX viral epitope pool (the positive control), an HIV-1 Nef peptide pool (the negative control), or no peptide at all. Post-COVID blood samples from convalescent patients were collected a median of roughly 100 days after diagnosis, with a range of roughly 35 to 161 days. The spike-specific CD4+ TCR repertoire was compared before and after mRNA vaccination in nine to ten COVID-19 convalescent patients and a handful of infection-naive healthy vaccine recipients. Participants received two doses of either the Pfizer-BioNTech BNT162b2 vaccine (n=8) or the Moderna mRNA-1273 vaccine (n=2). Six males and four females were included in the convalescent cohort, with two Hispanic individuals, seven Caucasians, two Asians and one multiracial person represented. Post-vaccine blood samples were collected a median of 72 days after the second vaccine dose, ranging from about 13 to 250 days.

V is cut back by 7 bases and J by 8 bases, with 11 bases in the junction unmatched. The CDR3 covers 13 residues, taking in both the cysteine and the phenylalanine. This entry keeps only the CDR3 DNA: 39 bases, framed from base 1. The germline V gene (reference sequence) supplies CDR1 LNHNV and CDR2 YYDKDF. What the authors observed across the whole study: An increase in the median number of SARS-CoV-2-reactive clonotypes from roughly 20 after infection to approximately 41 after vaccination was observed, but the change was not found to be significant. In convalescent patients, a median roughly 85% of post-vaccine SARS-CoV-2-reactive clones were detected only after vaccination, and vaccine-specific priming was suggested by this finding. In convalescent patients, nearly all vaccine-specific clones (304 of 307) were found to be mono-reactive for SARS-CoV-2 spike rather than cross-reactive with common cold coronaviruses. Relatively few convalescent patients were included in the study, and early timepoints after natural infection were not analyzed.

Notes on this clonotype: What antigen it recognizes has not been identified. Per-base qualities were not stored, and no clone one base away is much larger.

Sample treatment or condition, as interpreted from the label and publication: roughly 10-day PBMC culture with coronavirus spike peptide pools or control peptides (ViraFEST assay). The ViraFEST assay, used in the study, expanded antigen-specific T cells with peptide pools and then identified the expanded clonotypes through TCR sequencing. The convalescent patients' positive SARS-CoV-2 PCR tests fell between March and December 2020, which was before the Alpha, Beta and Delta variants emerged in the United States. PBMCs were cultured at roughly 1.9 million per well in IMDM supplemented with approximately 5% human AB serum and 8.5 to 10 IU/ml IL-2, with about 10 ug/ml peptide pools added. Half of the culture medium was replaced with fresh IL-2-containing medium on days 3 and 7. Once the cells had been in culture for around ten days, the EasySep CD4+ T cell isolation kit was used to isolate CD4+ T cells by negative selection. Ficoll-Paque Plus gradient centrifugation was used to isolate PBMCs from whole blood, and the isolated PBMCs were then either used fresh or cryopreserved at -140C. Each culture condition was generally run in triplicate wells.

Library method: PCR. TCR sequencing of DNA from cultured CD4+ T cells used the Oncomine TCR Beta short-read assay at the Johns Hopkins FTIC core. Genomic DNA was extracted from the cultured CD4+ T cells with the QIAamp micro DNA kit. The Oncomine TCR Beta libraries from cultured CD4+ T cells were pooled using unique dual indexes and then sequenced on an Illumina iSeq 100. Per the source publication's procedure: Non-productive sequences were removed, and CDR3s that did not start with C, did not end with F or W, or were shorter than 7 amino acids were discarded. Antigen-specific clonotypes were identified with the MANAFEST web application by comparing peptide-stimulated wells with reference and other culture wells. An FDR below 0.05, an odds ratio above 5, and a productive frequency above 0.1% in at least two of three replicate wells were required for clones to be considered positive. Cross-reactive clonotypes were defined as significantly expanded in both SARS-CoV-2 spike wells and at least one common cold coronavirus spike condition. CDR3 homology was assessed with Levenshtein distances (stringdist) and unrooted phylogenetic trees (ape) in R version 3.6.1. TCRdb reworked the public reads: Q25 trimming with fastp, MiXCR clone assembly, productive beta chains retained. Rows with a matching CDR3 protein are joined into one entry that keeps the most common DNA and genes. In this record, the V and J calls reflect TCRdb's handling and not the investigators' own analysis. This sample has roughly 15,000 distinct CDR3 sequences in its table, and less than 70% of those were observed once. The ten largest clones take up roughly 9.6% of the sample.

The source is a human donor who had recovered from COVID-19. The chain is encoded by TRBV15 joined to TRBJ2-7; TRBD2 lines up with 7 middle nucleotides. The sequenced material came from CD4+ T cells from blood, cultured in vitro. The DNA sequence follows: TGTGCCACCACCCCCGGACTAGAGACGAAGCAGTACTTC. Translated, it reads CATTPGLETKQYF.